This T cell receptor beta chain was found in a study of T cells in Graves' hyperthyroidism and ophthalmopathy. This clonotype occurred many times. Amplification of TCR beta CDR3 regions used RNA as the template. In the first-round RT-PCR of the TCR CDR3, the HTBI primer set was used. Each CDR3 protein is one row after TCRdb ran MiXCR on the multiplex PCR reads. This sample has 400,000 to 450,000 distinct CDR3 sequences, with roughly 15% found just once. Sequencing was carried out using blood. This sequence originates from a man aged 18 to 30 with Graves' ophthalmopathy.

In DNA, the CDR3 is TGTGCCAGCAGTTACGAGGGCCTGCGGGAGCCCCAGCATTTT. As protein: CASSYEGLREPQHF. This chain uses TRBV6-5 with TRBJ1-5; D gene ambiguous. CDR3 length: 14 residues. CDR1 and CDR2 (germline): MNHEY, SVGAGI. The V end lost 2 bases, the J end lost 8 bases, and 13 bases lay between the germline ends.